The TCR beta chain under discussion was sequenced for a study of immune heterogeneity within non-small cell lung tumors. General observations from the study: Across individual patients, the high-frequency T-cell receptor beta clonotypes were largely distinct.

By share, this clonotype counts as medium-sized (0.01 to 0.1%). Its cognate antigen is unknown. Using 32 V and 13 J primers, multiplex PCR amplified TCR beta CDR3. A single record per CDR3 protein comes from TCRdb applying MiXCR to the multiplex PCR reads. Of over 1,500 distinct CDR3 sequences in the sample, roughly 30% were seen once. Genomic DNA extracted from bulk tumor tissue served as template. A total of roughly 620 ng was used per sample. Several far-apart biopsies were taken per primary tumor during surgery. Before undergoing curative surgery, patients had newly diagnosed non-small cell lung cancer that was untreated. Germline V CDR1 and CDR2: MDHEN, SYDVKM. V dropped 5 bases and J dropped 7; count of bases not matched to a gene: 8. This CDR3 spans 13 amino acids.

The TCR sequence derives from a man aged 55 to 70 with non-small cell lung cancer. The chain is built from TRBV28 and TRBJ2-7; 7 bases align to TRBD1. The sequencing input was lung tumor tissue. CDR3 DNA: TGTGCCAGCAGTCTCGGGACAGCAGGAGAGCAGTACTTC. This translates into CASSLGTAGEQYF.